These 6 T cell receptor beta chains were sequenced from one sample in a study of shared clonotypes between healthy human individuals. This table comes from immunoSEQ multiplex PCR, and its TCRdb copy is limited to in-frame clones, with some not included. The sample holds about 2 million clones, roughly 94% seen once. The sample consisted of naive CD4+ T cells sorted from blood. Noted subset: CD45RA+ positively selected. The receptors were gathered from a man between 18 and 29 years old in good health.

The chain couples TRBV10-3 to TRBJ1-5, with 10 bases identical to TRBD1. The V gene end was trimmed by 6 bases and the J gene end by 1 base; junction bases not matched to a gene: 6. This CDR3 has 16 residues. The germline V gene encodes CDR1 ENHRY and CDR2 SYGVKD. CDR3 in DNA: TGTGCCATCAGCAGGGGGACAGGGGACAGCAATCAGCCCCAGCATTTT. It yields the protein CAISRGTGDSNQPQHF.

CDR3 coding DNA: TGTGCCAGCAGTAGATCTGCGCTAACCTACGAGCAGTACTTC. It is translated as CASSRSALTYEQYF. The chain uses TRBV2 and TRBJ2-7; D remains ambiguous. The CDR3 is made up of 14 amino acids. Trimming removed 5 bases at V and 2 bases at J, with 13 bases between. From germline, CDR1 is SNHLY and CDR2 FYNNEI.

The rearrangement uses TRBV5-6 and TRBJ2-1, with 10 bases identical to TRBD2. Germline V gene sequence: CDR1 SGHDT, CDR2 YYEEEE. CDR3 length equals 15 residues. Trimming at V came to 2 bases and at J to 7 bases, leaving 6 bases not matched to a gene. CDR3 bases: TGTGCCAGCAGCTTTAAAACTAGCGGGACGAATGAGCAGTTCTTC. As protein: CASSFKTSGTNEQFF.

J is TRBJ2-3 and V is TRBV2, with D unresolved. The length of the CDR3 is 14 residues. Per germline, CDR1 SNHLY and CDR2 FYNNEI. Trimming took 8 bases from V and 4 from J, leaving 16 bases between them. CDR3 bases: TGTGCCAGCCGGCTGGGATCGGTAGCAGATACGCAGTATTTT. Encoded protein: CASRLGSVADTQYF. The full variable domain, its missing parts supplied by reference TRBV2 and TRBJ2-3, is EPEVTQTPSHQVTQMGQEVILRCVPISNHLYFYWYRQILGQKVEFLVSFYNNEISEKSEIFDDQFSVERPDGSNFTLKIRSTKLEDSAMYFCASRLGSVADTQYFGPGTRLTVL.

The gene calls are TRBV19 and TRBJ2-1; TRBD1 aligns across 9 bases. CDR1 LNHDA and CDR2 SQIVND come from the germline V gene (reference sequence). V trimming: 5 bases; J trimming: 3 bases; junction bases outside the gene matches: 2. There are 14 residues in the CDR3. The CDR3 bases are TGTGCCAGTAGTTTGGGACAGGGCTACAATGAGCAGTTCTTC. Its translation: CASSLGQGYNEQFF.

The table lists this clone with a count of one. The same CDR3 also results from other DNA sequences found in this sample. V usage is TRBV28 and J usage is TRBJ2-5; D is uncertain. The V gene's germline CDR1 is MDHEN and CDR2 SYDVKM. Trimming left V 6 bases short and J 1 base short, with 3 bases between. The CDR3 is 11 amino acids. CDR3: CASRGQETQYF. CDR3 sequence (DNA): TGTGCCAGCAGGGGCCAAGAGACCCAGTACTTC.